This T cell receptor (beta chain) was retrieved from a study of T-cell memory formation after mild COVID-19. TCRdb re-called the 5' RACE reads through MiXCR, storing one row per CDR3 protein. The sample lists 400,000 or so distinct CDR3 sequences; around 18% were seen once. The CDR3 is 14 amino acids. Germline assignment: CDR1 ENHRY and CDR2 SYGVKD. V was cut by 3 bases and J by 0 bases, with 6 bases left in between. The specimen sequenced was PBMCs or a T cell subset sorted from them (not recorded which). This receptor was identified in an adult woman who had mild COVID-19 (a few samples of this study predate the infection). Cell type and time point are not known. V gene TRBV10-3 combines with J gene TRBJ1-5; D gene uncertain. CDR3 bases: TGTGCCATCAGTGACGAGAGTAGCAATCAGCCCCAGCATTTT. Translation gives CAISDESSNQPQHF.